The sequence of this T cell receptor beta chain was determined in a study of regulatory T cells in long-lasting Graves disease. Study results and caveats: Persistent Graves' patients showed less TCR diversity than newly diagnosed patients showed. Researchers examined only peripheral blood and not thyroid tissue.

This clonotype occurred many times. Its target is unknown. Library construction for TCR beta used iRepertoire HTBI primers and Arm-PCR of CDR3 regions. TCRdb processed the multiplex PCR reads anew with MiXCR; each CDR3 protein has one entry. The sample holds fewer than 400,000 distinct CDR3 sequences, 20% seen once. Described time point: persistent/refractory GD, antithyroid drugs over 5 years with positive TRAb. The authors made the TCR library using RNA they extracted from PBMCs. Under American Thyroid Association guidelines, Graves' disease was diagnosed. The sequence was collected from a female donor with Graves disease. This specimen consisted of peripheral blood mononuclear cells (PBMCs), obtained when the disease was refractory, from a patient treated with antithyroid drugs.

CDR3: CATQSQAGEGIYEQYF. CDR3 nucleotide sequence: TGTGCCACCCAGTCCCAGGCGGGAGAGGGAATCTACGAGCAGTACTTC. The chain couples TRBV6-1 to TRBJ2-7; 7 bases align to TRBD2. CDR3 length: 16 residues. CDR1 is MNHNS and CDR2 is SASEGT in the germline V gene. Losses at the gene ends were 10 bases for V and 3 bases for J; bases not matched to a gene: 18.